This T cell receptor (beta chain) was sequenced in a study of T-cell memory formation after mild COVID-19 (dated by TCRdb to about 2021). About the study as a whole: TCR sequence clusters from the two donors were largely donor specific. In a couple of donors, T-cell clones that expanded and contracted after mild COVID-19 were followed by sequencing TCRalpha and TCRbeta repertoires longitudinally. The cohort comprised two young, previously healthy adult volunteers, one female and one male. On the study overall, not on this receptor specifically: The second-wave clones that peaked on day 37 were not confirmed to be SARS-CoV-2 specific. The study included only a couple of mild cases, and larger cohorts that include severe cases with pre-infection samples were judged to be necessary. Contracting CD4+ clones were found mainly in CM and EM memory subsets, while CD8+ clones were enriched in EMRA. From day 15 to 85, contracting clones showed balanced CD4/CD8 phenotypes, whereas a second wave of clones that expanded from day 15 to 37 leaned towards CD4+. Some responding clones were detected in pre-infection memory, which suggested that pre-existing cross-reactive memory T cells had joined the SARS-CoV-2 response.

The sequencing machine was an Illumina NovaSeq 6000. TCRalpha and TCRbeta cDNA libraries were constructed by 5'RACE with constant-segment primers, with sample barcodes and unique molecular identifiers being introduced. Trizol reagent was used to extract RNA from every sample. Amplification of the libraries took two PCR steps, and the second step added a second sample barcode plus Illumina TruSeq adapters. Sequencing of libraries was performed on an Illumina NovaSeq with 2 x 150 bp paired-end reads. Per the source publication's procedure: The reads were demultiplexed and collapsed into UMI-guided consensus sequences using migec v1.2.7. With mixcr v2.1.11, UMI consensuses were aligned to TRA and TRB V and J templates and assembled into clonotypes. A clonotype was counted as expanded or contracted only when both edgeR and NoisET called the clonotype significant, with the noise models trained on biological replicates. For edgeR calls, the cutoffs were a false discovery rate-adjusted p below 0.01 and a log2 fold-change threshold of 1. As an exploratory analysis of dynamics, max-normalized trajectories of the 1000 most abundant clonotypes were examined with PCA combined with hierarchical clustering. The CD4 or CD8 phenotype of responding clones was assigned using the separately sequenced CD4+ and CD8+ repertoires. TCRdb trimmed the raw reads at Q25, called clones with MiXCR and kept productive beta chains. When rows share a CDR3 protein, they turn into one entry using the most common DNA and genes. These V and J calls derive from TCRdb rather than the authors' analysis. The sample table holds about 400,000 distinct CDR3 sequences, of which about 15% were seen once. The ten largest clones add up to roughly 22% of the sample.

At the junction V is shortened by 0 bases and J by 5 bases; bases outside the gene matches: 17. Based on the germline V gene, the CDR1 and CDR2 sequences are MNHEY and SVGAGI. The CDR3 goes from the cysteine to the phenylalanine over 20 residues. The DNA shown is the 60-base CDR3, in frame from base 1. Ficoll-Paque density gradient centrifugation was used to isolate PBMCs. In its sample, this clonotype was seen a few times. Its antigen is still unknown. Base qualities are not provided; no much larger clone lies one nucleotide away. This TCR was recovered from a man aged 18 to 35 who had mild COVID-19 (a few samples of this study predate the infection). The sample titles of this study are shuffled in the database, so cell type and time point are left out; the donor was told from shared clones. The chain is made from TRBV6-5 and TRBJ2-5; 11 nucleotides in the junction match TRBD1. The specimen sequenced was PBMCs or a T cell subset sorted from them (not recorded which). CDR3 region: CASSYSRTGQDRGHRETQYF. In nucleotides, the sequence is TGTGCCAGCAGTTACTCGAGGACGGGGCAGGACAGGGGGCATCGGGAGACCCAGTACTTC.